The rows below give T cell receptor beta chains drawn from one sample of a study of cytomegalovirus exposure and HLA in healthy donors. This table comes from immunoSEQ multiplex PCR, and its TCRdb copy is limited to in-frame clones, with some not included. The sample has over 65,000 clones; approximately 82% are singletons. Sequencing was done on a sample of PBMCs. Source of these receptors: a man aged 35 to 55 in good health and CMV-seronegative. CDR3s include the opening cysteine and the closing phenylalanine or tryptophan. A D gene is named only where the DNA matches it firmly. Size is omitted from some rows. Given values are once, few, many or a class for expanded clones.

D	V	size	J	DNA	CDR3
.	TRBV6-1	.	TRBJ1-1	TGTGCCACCAGGGAGTTGAACACTGAGGCTTTCTTT	CATRELNTEAFF
.	TRBV28	few	TRBJ2-3	TGTGCCAGCAGTCCCCAGGCGGGAGATACGCAGTATTTT	CASSPQAGDTQYF
TRBD1	TRBV14	.	TRBJ1-2	TGTGCCAGCAGCCGGACAGGAGAGAGCTATGGCTACACCTTC	CASSRTGESYGYTF
.	TRBV2	.	TRBJ2-5	TGTGCCAGCAGTTGGGACTTGGGAGAGACCCAGTACTTC	CASSWDLGETQYF
.	TRBV27	.	TRBJ1-4	TGTGCCAGCACCGGGGGAGCAGGCTCGGGCGAAAAACTGTTTTTT	CASTGGAGSGEKLFF
.	TRBV5-8	.	TRBJ1-4	TGTGCCAGCACCCGGGGCCGCCAGGGGAATGAAAAACTGTTTTTT	CASTRGRQGNEKLFF
.	TRBV30	.	TRBJ1-1	TGTGCCTGGAGCCCAGGGTTAACGAACACTGAAGCTTTCTTT	CAWSPGLTNTEAFF
TRBD1	TRBV5-6	.	TRBJ1-2	TGTGCCAGCAGCTTCCGGGACAGGGCTCTTTATGGCTACACCTTC	CASSFRDRALYGYTF
.	TRBV18	few	TRBJ1-5	TGTGCCAGCTCACCTATCCGGGAACCTCAGCCCCAGCATTTT	CASSPIREPQPQHF
TRBD1	TRBV28	once	TRBJ1-1	TGTGCCAGCATCTCGGACAGGGGTCTTGAAGCTTTCTTT	CASISDRGLEAFF
.	TRBV19	.	TRBJ1-1	TGTGCCAGTAGTATAATGGAAGGGAGTGAAGCTTTCTTT	CASSIMEGSEAFF
.	TRBV30	.	TRBJ2-7	TGTGCCTGGAGTAAGGGGTCCTCCTACGAGCAGTACTTC	CAWSKGSSYEQYF
.	TRBV6-1	.	TRBJ2-3	TGTGCCAGCAGTGAAGAACTAGTCCACAGCACAGATACGCAGTATTTT	CASSEELVHSTDTQYF
.	TRBV29-1	once	TRBJ1-2	TGCAGCGACGGGGGGCGGCTCGGAACTATTGACTACACCTTC	CSDGGRLGTIDYTF
.	TRBV7-8	.	TRBJ1-1	TGTGCCAGCAGCTCCAGGGCCGAATTCACTGAAGCTTTCTTT	CASSSRAEFTEAFF
.	TRBV7-2	.	TRBJ2-7	TGTGCCAGCAGCTTCGGGGGATGGAGGACCCCCAGGGGGGACTACGAGCAGTACTTC	CASSFGGWRTPRGDYEQYF
.	TRBV10-2	.	TRBJ1-5	TGCGCCAGCAGTGACCACCGGGACTCCTTCAATCAGCCCCAGCATTTT	CASSDHRDSFNQPQHF
TRBD1	TRBV5-4	.	TRBJ1-2	TGTGCCAGCAGCCCATCCGGGACAGGGGTGAATGGCTACACCTTC	CASSPSGTGVNGYTF
.	TRBV27	.	TRBJ1-2	TGTGCCAGCAGTCCCCGGGGGGGACGGAACTATGGCTACACCTTC	CASSPRGGRNYGYTF
.	TRBV9	once	TRBJ2-2	TGTGCCAGCAGCTCGTCGTCCGGGGAGCTGTTTTTT	CASSSSSGELFF